The next 28 T cell receptor beta chains were all read from a single sample in a study of cytomegalovirus exposure and HLA in healthy donors. It was with 60 Vbeta and 13 Jbeta primers that the PCR ran. This table comes from immunoSEQ multiplex PCR, and its TCRdb copy is limited to in-frame clones, with some not included. The data hold about 110,000 clones, with over 60% observed a single time. Sequencing was carried out using PBMCs. The receptors come from a woman younger than 45 in good health and CMV-seronegative.

In its sample, this clone was seen a few times. The V call is TRBV28, the J call TRBJ1-5; TRBD1 might be the D (5 bases). From germline, CDR1 is MDHEN and CDR2 SYDVKM. V shed 3 bases and J shed 1 base, with 10 bases lying between them. The CDR3 is made up of 15 amino acids. The CDR3 protein is CASSFIQGSNQPQHF. DNA for the CDR3: TGTGCCAGCAGTTTTATCCAGGGAAGCAATCAGCCCCAGCATTTT.

V usage is TRBV7-2 and J usage is TRBJ2-5; 7 nucleotides line up with TRBD2. Germline values: CDR1 SGHTA, CDR2 FQGNSA. The V and J ends lost 5 bases and 6 bases, in that order; junction bases with no gene match: 15. CDR3 size: 16 residues. CDR3 in DNA: TGTGCCAGCAGCCCAGGCCTCAGCGGGACGGTGAAGACCCAGTACTTC. Its translation is CASSPGLSGTVKTQYF.

This chain links TRBV7-6 with TRBJ2-7; TRBD2 might be the D (5 bases). From germline, CDR1 is SGHVS and CDR2 FNYEAQ. V was cut by 2 bases and J by 4 bases, with 24 bases left in between. The CDR3 has 18 amino acids. The CDR3 sequence: CASSLIGERPREFYEQYF. CDR3 bases: TGTGCCAGCAGCTTAATTGGCGAGAGGCCAAGGGAGTTTTACGAGCAGTACTTC.

This chain connects TRBV28 to TRBJ1-4; the match to TRBD1 covers 10 bases. After removal of 6 bases from V and 6 bases from J, the junction contained 4 bases not matched to a gene. Germline V gene lookup returns CDR1 MDHEN and CDR2 SYDVKM. CDR3 length: 14 amino acids. The CDR3 nucleotides are TGTGCCAGCAGCCCGACAGGGGGCGATGAAAAACTGTTTTTT. Protein product: CASSPTGGDEKLFF.

The chain employs TRBV18 and TRBJ2-1, with D possibly matching TRBD2 (6 bases). This CDR3 is built from 13 residues. Germline CDR1 reads KGHSH; CDR2 reads LQKENI. The V gene lost 11 bases and the J gene lost 5 bases, with 16 bases spanning the gap. The CDR3 spells CAARREQNNEQFF. The CDR3 DNA reads TGTGCCGCTCGGCGGGAACAAAACAATGAGCAGTTCTTC. The full variable domain, in which reference TRBV18 and TRBJ2-1 provide the parts outside the CDR3, is NAGVMQNPRHLVRRRGQEARLRCSPMKGHSHVYWYRQLPEEGLKFMVYLQKENIIDESGMPKERFSAEFPKEGPSILRIQQVVRGDSAAYFCAARREQNNEQFFGPGTRLTVL.

The chain couples TRBV4-3 to TRBJ2-7, with 9 bases identical to TRBD1. Germline loops: CDR1 LGHNA, CDR2 YSLEER. The CDR3 is 15 amino acids. Trimming took 4 bases from V and 5 from J; bases not matched to a gene: 9. CDR3 loop: CASSRSRDRADEQYF. CDR3 in DNA: TGCGCCAGCAGCCGCAGCCGGGACAGGGCCGACGAGCAGTACTTC.

This chain links TRBV10-3 with TRBJ2-1; the D gene is possibly TRBD2 (5 bases). CDR3 length equals 13 residues. Germline V gene sequence: CDR1 ENHRY, CDR2 SYGVKD. Trimming stripped 2 bases from V and 8 bases from J, with 10 bases between. The CDR3: CAISEGSSDEQFF. CDR3 in DNA: TGTGCCATCAGTGAGGGGAGTAGCGATGAGCAGTTCTTC.

In this sample, this clone turned up a few times. The rearrangement joins TRBV20-1 to TRBJ1-1; no reliable D call. The CDR3 length is 11 residues. Germline V gene lookup returns CDR1 DFQATT and CDR2 SNEGSKA (reference sequence). Deletions cut 6 bases from V and 3 bases from J, with 8 bases between. The CDR3 DNA is TGCAGTGCCGGACTGTACACTGAAGCTTTCTTT. It specifies CSAGLYTEAFF.

The CDR3 coding sequence is TGTGCCAGCAGCTTAGTGGGACAGGGAGTTCATTCACCCCTCCACTTT. Translated, it gives CASSLVGQGVHSPLHF. The chain couples TRBV7-8 to TRBJ1-6; TRBD1 matches at 9 bases. The CDR3 length is 16 residues. The V gene end was trimmed by 1 base and the J gene end by 8 bases; junction bases not matched to a gene: 6. Per germline, CDR1 SGHVS and CDR2 FQNEAQ.

The rearrangement links TRBV5-1 to TRBJ2-7; TRBD1 is a possible D gene (5 bases). CDR3 size: 16 residues. Germline V CDR1 and CDR2: SGHRS, YFSETQ. The ends were cut back, 0 bases at V and 2 bases at J, with 15 bases in the middle. CDR3 in amino acids: CASSLGQGSLTYEQYF. The CDR3 DNA sequence: TGCGCCAGCAGCTTGGGGCAGGGTTCTCTAACCTACGAGCAGTACTTC.

This sequence joins TRBV7-8 and TRBJ1-4; 7 nucleotides match TRBD1. V gave up 5 bases and J gave up 7 bases; unmatched junction bases: 13. Germline lookup yields CDR1 SGHVS and CDR2 FQNEAQ. CDR3 size: 16 residues. The CDR3 DNA follows: TGTGCCAGCAGCACCTCTAGCCGACAGGGCGGTGAAAAACTGTTTTTT. This sequence encodes CASSTSSRQGGEKLFF.

The chain links TRBV30 to TRBJ1-4; possible D gene TRBD1, 5 bases. The ends were cut back, 1 base at V and 4 bases at J, with 10 bases in the middle. CDR1 and CDR2 from the germline V gene are GTSNPN and SVGIG (reference sequence). The CDR3 extends over 14 amino acids. The CDR3 DNA follows: TGTGCCTGGAGTGCGGGACTCATTAATGAAAAACTGTTTTTT. This encodes CAWSAGLINEKLFF.

The V and J genes are TRBV19 and TRBJ2-3; D possibly corresponds to TRBD1 (5 bases). The V gene lost 3 bases and the J gene lost 4 bases, with 14 bases spanning the gap. Looked up from germline, CDR1 is LNHDA and CDR2 is SQIVND (reference sequence). The CDR3 is 15 residues long. The CDR3 loop is CASSIAQGAADTQYF. For the CDR3, the DNA is TGTGCCAGTAGTATCGCGCAGGGTGCAGCAGATACGCAGTATTTT.

This clone showed up just once. V gene TRBV4-2 combines with J gene TRBJ2-7; 8 bases are a match to TRBD2. The CDR3 contains 16 residues. Germline CDR1 LGHNA, CDR2 YNFKEQ. The V segment lost 4 bases and the J segment 2 bases; nucleotides outside the gene matches: 10. CDR3 nucleotides: TGTGCCAGCAGCCTCGAGGTGCTAGCGGGCACCTACGAGCAGTACTTC. It yields the protein CASSLEVLAGTYEQYF.

The CDR3 region is CASSRSSSGGAEETQYF. Here the CDR3 DNA reads TGTGCCAGCAGCCGCTCGTCTAGCGGGGGGGCGGAAGAGACCCAGTACTTC. The V gene is TRBV7-2, the J gene TRBJ2-5; 12 positions agree with TRBD2. The CDR3 covers 17 residues. V shed 5 bases and J 3 bases; nucleotides not matched to a gene: 10. Germline V gene lookup returns CDR1 SGHTA and CDR2 FQGNSA.

In DNA form, the CDR3 reads TGTGCCAGCAGCACGACAGGGGACGACTATGGCTACACCTTC. This translates into CASSTTGDDYGYTF. The rearrangement joins TRBV9 to TRBJ1-2; 8 bases map to TRBD1. V trimming: 4 bases; J trimming: 3 bases; junction bases outside the gene matches: 5. This CDR3 is built from 14 residues. Germline V gene sequence: CDR1 SGDLS, CDR2 YYNGEE.

The chain couples TRBV2 to TRBJ2-7; D is possibly TRBD1 (5 bases). Trimming took off 4 bases at V and 1 base at J, with 17 bases between the two ends. The CDR3 contains 16 residues. Germline lookup yields CDR1 SNHLY and CDR2 FYNNEI. CDR3 nucleotide sequence: TGTGCCAGCAGTGGGGCTGAGACAGAGATTTCCTACGAGCAGTACTTC. Its protein is CASSGAETEISYEQYF.

For the CDR3, the DNA is TGTGCCAGCAGTTACCGCGGCAATCAGCCCCAGCATTTT. It codes for CASSYRGNQPQHF. The chain employs TRBV6-5 and TRBJ1-5; D ambiguous. The CDR3 is 13 residues long. Looked up from germline, CDR1 is MNHEY and CDR2 is SVGAGI. Trimming left V 2 bases short and J 2 bases short, with 4 bases between.

This chain connects TRBV7-9 to TRBJ1-1; possible D gene TRBD1, 5 bases. Germline V gives CDR1 SEHNR, CDR2 FQNEAQ (reference sequence). Trimming shortened V by 5 bases and J by 3 bases, and 13 bases separated the two germline ends. This CDR3 has 14 residues. CDR3 nucleotide sequence: TGTGCCAGCAGCCCCCCTGGGGGGGACACTGAAGCTTTCTTT. It codes for CASSPPGGDTEAFF.

The genes are TRBV7-2 and TRBJ2-6; D gene uncertain. In germline, CDR1 is SGHTA, CDR2 FQGNSA. The CDR3 runs to 16 residues. V lost 0 bases and J 0 bases, leaving 6 bases between the germline ends. This CDR3 is CASSLALGSGANVLTF. Here the CDR3 DNA reads TGTGCCAGCAGCTTAGCGCTAGGCTCTGGGGCCAACGTCCTGACTTTC.

The chain couples TRBV7-2 to TRBJ2-7, with 7 bases that match TRBD1. Trimming took 7 bases from V and 3 from J; bases not matched to a gene: 3. Germline-derived CDR1 and CDR2 are SGHTA and FQGNSA. This CDR3 contains 12 residues. The CDR3 DNA sequence: TGTGCCAGCATGGGACAGTACTACGAGCAGTACTTC. Translating gives CASMGQYYEQYF.

This chain uses TRBV9 with TRBJ2-3; 8 nucleotides match TRBD2. The ends lost 0 bases at V and 5 bases at J; junction bases unmatched: 5. Germline V gene sequence: CDR1 SGDLS, CDR2 YYNGEE. The CDR3 covers 15 residues. Here the CDR3 reads CASSVGGLEVDTQYF. The CDR3 coding sequence is TGTGCCAGCAGCGTAGGGGGACTAGAGGTAGATACGCAGTATTTT.

The rearrangement uses TRBV7-2 and TRBJ1-1; no clear D gene. The CDR3 has 15 residues. Germline V gene lookup returns CDR1 SGHTA and CDR2 FQGNSA. The ends were cut back, 1 base at V and 1 base at J, with 10 bases in the middle. The CDR3: CASSLVPTPNTEAFF. As DNA, the CDR3 is TGTGCCAGCAGCTTAGTCCCGACACCGAACACTGAAGCTTTCTTT.

V and J are TRBV4-1 and TRBJ1-1; perhaps TRBD1 as D (5 bases). Germline lookup yields CDR1 MGHRA and CDR2 YSYEKL. Trimming took 4 bases from V and 4 from J, leaving 16 bases between them. CDR3 length: 15 amino acids. For the CDR3, the DNA is TGCGCCAGCAGCCGTTCGGGCCTCGGGGGCACTGAAGCTTTCTTT. Its translation is CASSRSGLGGTEAFF.

V gene TRBV28 combines with J gene TRBJ2-5, with D perhaps matching TRBD2 (6 bases). V was trimmed by 2 bases and J by 1 base, leaving 17 bases between them. CDR1 and CDR2 (germline): MDHEN, SYDVKM. The CDR3 is 17 amino acids. CDR3 coding DNA: TGTGCCAGCAGTTTACTGCTGACTAGTTCCCTCCAAGAGACCCAGTACTTC. It encodes CASSLLLTSSLQETQYF.

The V and J genes are TRBV10-3 and TRBJ2-7; perhaps TRBD2 as D (5 bases). Germline V gene sequence: CDR1 ENHRY, CDR2 SYGVKD. V was trimmed by 4 bases and J by 0 bases, leaving 10 bases between them. The CDR3 is 14 residues long. The CDR3 is CAISGGLPSYEQYF. In DNA, the CDR3 is TGTGCCATCAGTGGCGGACTTCCCTCCTACGAGCAGTACTTC.

The CDR3 loop reads CASSQDLSGFYEQYF. The CDR3 DNA follows: TGCGCCAGCAGCCAAGATCTTTCGGGGTTTTACGAGCAGTACTTC. The rearrangement joins TRBV4-3 to TRBJ2-7, with D maybe TRBD2 (5 bases). This CDR3 spans 15 amino acids. CDR1 and CDR2 (germline): LGHNA, YSLEER. Trimming took off 0 bases at V and 4 bases at J, with 13 bases between the two ends.

This rearrangement joins TRBV9 to TRBJ2-1; 9 nucleotides align to TRBD2. The CDR3 covers 17 residues. Germline assignment: CDR1 SGDLS and CDR2 YYNGEE. V lost 2 bases and J lost 0; bases outside the gene matches: 6. CDR3 sequence reads: CASSVSGSISSYNEQFF. In DNA form, the CDR3 reads TGTGCCAGCAGCGTTAGCGGGAGTATCAGCTCCTACAATGAGCAGTTCTTC.